This paragraph reports one T cell receptor (beta chain). The target antigen is unknown. At deep level, the assay was performed. TCRdb keeps only in-frame clones here, not all; method: immunoSEQ multiplex PCR. The sample has about 2.3 million clones, about nine tenths seen once. This sample stems from a study of shared clonotypes between healthy human individuals. Findings of the study overall: Against clonotypes common to all four donors, non-shared ones had lower generation probabilities.

Germline values: CDR1 LNHNV, CDR2 YYDKDF (reference sequence). Trimming stripped 0 bases from V and 5 bases from J, with 14 bases between. The CDR3 consists of 16 residues. The sequence derives from a man between 18 and 29 years old in good health. Some clones in this sample may be carry-over from other donors' samples. Sequenced: naive CD4+ T cells from PBMCs. Subset denoted: CD45RA+ positively selected. The chain combines TRBV15 with TRBJ2-1; no firm D call. In DNA form, the CDR3 reads TGTGCCACCAGCAGAGATCGGGTCCTTTTGAACAATGAGCAGTTCTTC. Its protein is CATSRDRVLLNNEQFF.